This T cell receptor beta chain comes out of a study of blood T cell repertoires in COVID-19. The CDR3 is 16 residues long. The V and J ends lost 1 base and 8 bases respectively, with 20 bases between them. From germline, CDR1 is SGHTA and CDR2 FQGNSA. Libraries were prepared by immunoSEQ multiplex PCR; TCRdb keeps only in-frame clonotypes and omits some of them. The data show 20,000 or so clones, with around 81% seen just once and 11% to 15% held by the top ten. Specimen: peripheral blood. The sequence came from a man in his forties with active or convalescent COVID-19. V usage is TRBV7-2 and J usage is TRBJ1-2; D is perhaps TRBD1 (5 bases). The CDR3: CASSLDPAGQSGGYTF. In nucleotides, the CDR3 is TGTGCCAGCAGCTTAGATCCCGCGGGGCAGTCCGGGGGCTACACCTTC.